The 12 T cell receptor beta chains below all came from one sample that was sequenced in a study of T cell responses to AZD1222 COVID-19 vaccine. The table came from immunoSEQ multiplex PCR; TCRdb's copy has only in-frame clones and leaves some out. The table has 75,000 to 90,000 clones, around four fifths seen once. Sequenced here: peripheral blood, sampled on day 0 of AZD1222 vaccination. All receptors derive from an adult in good health.

The chain combines TRBV7-2 with TRBJ2-2; TRBD2 agrees at 9 bases. The trim removed 4 bases at V and 5 bases at J, leaving 2 bases unmatched. In germline, CDR1 is SGHTA, CDR2 FQGNSA. The CDR3 length is 14 residues. The CDR3 nucleotides are TGTGCCAGCAGCTCTAGCGGGAATACCGGGGAGCTGTTTTTT. As protein: CASSSSGNTGELFF. Full variable domain (missing parts from reference TRBV7-2 and TRBJ2-2): GAGVSQSPSNKVTEKGKDVELRCDPISGHTALYWYRQSLGQGLEFLIYFQGNSAPDKSGLPSDRFSAERTGGSVSTLTIQRTQQEDSAVYLCASSSSGNTGELFFGEGSRLTVL.

The V and J genes are TRBV19 and TRBJ1-2; D gene unclear. In germline, CDR1 is LNHDA, CDR2 SQIVND (reference sequence). V was pared by 2 bases and J by 0 bases, with 10 bases between. The CDR3 has 15 residues. CDR3 sequence reads: CASSIWSVANYGYTF. The CDR3, as DNA: TGTGCCAGTAGTATATGGTCAGTCGCTAACTATGGCTACACCTTC.

The gene calls are TRBV3-1 (or the pseudogene TRBV3-2) and TRBJ2-1; 8 bases are a match to TRBD2. The CDR3 spans 17 residues. Germline lookup yields CDR1 LGHDT and CDR2 YNNKEL (reference sequence). The V gene end was trimmed by 4 bases and the J gene end by 4 bases; junction bases not matched to a gene: 12. For the CDR3, the DNA is TGTGCCAGCAGCCTAGGAAGCGGGAGCCTTCCTTACAATGAGCAGTTCTTC. It yields the protein CASSLGSGSLPYNEQFF.

J is TRBJ2-5 and V is TRBV6-5; D gene uncertain. The ends were cut back, 2 bases at V and 5 bases at J, with 12 bases in the middle. The germline V gene encodes CDR1 MNHEY and CDR2 SVGAGI. This CDR3 is built from 14 residues. CDR3 in DNA: TGTGCCAGCAGTTACCTGGCGACAAGGGAGACCCAGTACTTC. This gives the protein CASSYLATRETQYF.

The table lists this clone with a few counts. The J gene is TRBJ1-4, the V gene TRBV7-2, with D hard to call. This CDR3 is 14 amino acids long. Germline CDR1 is SGHTA and CDR2 is FQGNSA. Trimming stripped 5 bases from V and 7 bases from J, with 14 bases between. CDR3 region: CASSLLTRSEKLFF. CDR3 DNA sequence: TGTGCCAGCAGCCTACTTACCCGTAGTGAAAAACTGTTTTTT. The full variable domain, with the rest looked up from reference TRBV7-2 and TRBJ1-4, is GAGVSQSPSNKVTEKGKDVELRCDPISGHTALYWYRQSLGQGLEFLIYFQGNSAPDKSGLPSDRFSAERTGGSVSTLTIQRTQQEDSAVYLCASSLLTRSEKLFFGSGTQLSVL.

The chain combines TRBV5-4 with TRBJ1-3; D gene ambiguous. V was pared by 0 bases and J by 0 bases, with 10 bases between. This CDR3 is built from 16 residues. Looked up from germline, CDR1 is SGHNT and CDR2 is YYREEE (reference sequence). The CDR3 sequence: CASSLGGTDSGNTIYF. As DNA, the CDR3 is TGTGCCAGCAGCTTGGGAGGCACAGACTCTGGAAACACCATATATTTT.

This chain connects TRBV18 to TRBJ2-1, with 10 bases matching TRBD2. Germline V gives CDR1 KGHSH, CDR2 LQKENI. Unmatched junction bases numbered 4, after V lost 6 bases and J lost 2 bases. The CDR3 is 15 residues long. CDR3: CASSNGTSAYNEQFF. The CDR3 DNA sequence: TGTGCCAGCTCCAATGGGACTAGCGCCTACAATGAGCAGTTCTTC.

The V gene is TRBV5-1, the J gene TRBJ2-1, with 13 nucleotides matching TRBD2. This CDR3 is 16 amino acids long. Germline-derived CDR1 and CDR2 are SGHRS and YFSETQ. The J segment lost 7 bases and the V segment lost 4 bases, leaving 8 bases of the junction unmatched. The CDR3 loop reads CASSHRLAGGRNEQFF. For the CDR3, the DNA is TGCGCCAGCAGCCACCGACTAGCGGGAGGTCGGAATGAGCAGTTCTTC.

The chain links TRBV28 to TRBJ2-5, with TRBD1 identical over 10 bases. This CDR3 is 16 amino acids long. Trimming at V came to 4 bases and at J to 5 bases, leaving 10 bases not matched to a gene. CDR1 is MDHEN and CDR2 is SYDVKM in the germline V gene. The CDR3 region has the DNA TGTGCCAGCAGTTCCTCGACAGGGGGCGGATGGGAGACCCAGTACTTC. It encodes CASSSSTGGGWETQYF.

The chain carries TRBV10-1 and TRBJ2-1; TRBD2 aligns across 11 bases. CDR3 size: 19 residues. CDR1 WNHNN and CDR2 SYGVQD come from the germline V gene (reference sequence). The V and J ends lost 6 bases and 4 bases, in that order; junction bases with no gene match: 17. The CDR3 sequence: CASSASFTSGSGGYNEQFF. CDR3 coding DNA: TGCGCCAGCAGCGCCTCCTTTACTAGCGGGAGTGGGGGTTACAATGAGCAGTTCTTC.

The chain is built from TRBV18 and TRBJ1-1; D is undetermined. Germline CDR1 and CDR2: KGHSH and LQKENI. The CDR3 has 13 residues. V was shortened by 3 bases and J by 5 bases, with 10 bases between the two germline ends. CDR3 sequence: CASSPRAGTEAFF. DNA of the CDR3: TGTGCCAGCTCACCGCGAGCGGGGACTGAAGCTTTCTTT.

The rearrangement joins TRBV28 to TRBJ2-5; D perhaps matches TRBD1 (5 bases). The germline V gene has CDR1 MDHEN and CDR2 SYDVKM. There are 14 residues in the CDR3. Trimming shortened V by 5 bases and J by 5 bases, and 15 bases separated the two germline ends. The chain's CDR3 is CASSASGRRETQYF. The CDR3 region has the DNA TGTGCCAGCAGTGCCTCAGGGCGCCGGGAGACCCAGTACTTC.